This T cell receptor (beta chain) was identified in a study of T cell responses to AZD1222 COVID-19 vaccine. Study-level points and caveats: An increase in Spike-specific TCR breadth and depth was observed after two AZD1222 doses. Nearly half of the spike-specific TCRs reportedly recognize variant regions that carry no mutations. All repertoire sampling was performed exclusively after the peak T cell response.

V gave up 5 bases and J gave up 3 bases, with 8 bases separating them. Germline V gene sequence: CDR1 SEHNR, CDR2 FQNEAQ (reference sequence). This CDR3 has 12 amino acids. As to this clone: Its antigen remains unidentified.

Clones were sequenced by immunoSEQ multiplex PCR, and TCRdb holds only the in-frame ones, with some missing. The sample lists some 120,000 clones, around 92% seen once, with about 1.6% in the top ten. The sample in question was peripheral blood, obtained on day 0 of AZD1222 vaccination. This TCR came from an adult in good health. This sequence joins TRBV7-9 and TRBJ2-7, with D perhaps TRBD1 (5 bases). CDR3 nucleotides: TGTGCCAGCAGCGACAGAGACTACGAGCAGTACTTC. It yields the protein CASSDRDYEQYF.